Reported below is one T cell receptor beta chain. The length of the CDR3 is 15 residues. The germline V and J ends were trimmed by 3 bases and 2 bases, with 13 bases remaining between them. Germline loops: CDR1 KGHSH, CDR2 LQKENI. These data are taken from a study of T-cell reconstitution after alpha-beta-depleted transplantation in children. TCRbeta library preparation incorporated unique molecular identifiers. TCRdb fed the PCR reads into MiXCR, producing one record per CDR3 protein. The repertoire holds approximately 520,000 distinct CDR3 sequences, with less than 35% as singletons. The V call is TRBV18, the J call TRBJ1-1; D may be TRBD1 (6 bases). The sample in question was PBMCs from the stem cell graft donor, obtained from the stem cell graft. The clonotype comes from a human donor who donated a stem cell graft to a child with aplastic anemia. The CDR3 sequence is CASSPGAQGNTEAFF. The CDR3 nucleotides are TGTGCCAGCTCACCGGGCGCACAGGGAAACACTGAAGCTTTCTTT.